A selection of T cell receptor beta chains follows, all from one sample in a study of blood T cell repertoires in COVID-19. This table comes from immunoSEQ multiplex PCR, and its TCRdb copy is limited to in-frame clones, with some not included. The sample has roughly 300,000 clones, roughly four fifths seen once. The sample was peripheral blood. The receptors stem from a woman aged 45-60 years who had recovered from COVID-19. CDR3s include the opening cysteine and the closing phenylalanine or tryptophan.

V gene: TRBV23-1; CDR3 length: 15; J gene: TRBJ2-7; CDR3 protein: CASSLKDRIYYEQYF
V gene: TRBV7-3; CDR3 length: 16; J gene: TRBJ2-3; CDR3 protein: CASSRGLAGVADTQYF
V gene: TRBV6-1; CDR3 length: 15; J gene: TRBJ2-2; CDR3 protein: CASVSETPNTGELFF
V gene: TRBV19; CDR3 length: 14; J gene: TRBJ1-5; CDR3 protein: CASTDRGSSQPQHF
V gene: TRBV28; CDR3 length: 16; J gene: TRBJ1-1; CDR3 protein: CASSSLMGGPNTEAFF
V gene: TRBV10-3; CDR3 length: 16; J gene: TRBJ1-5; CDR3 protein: CAISESFGTGDQPQHF
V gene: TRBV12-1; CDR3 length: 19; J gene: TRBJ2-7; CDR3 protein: CASSFVVRLGTGNPYEQYF
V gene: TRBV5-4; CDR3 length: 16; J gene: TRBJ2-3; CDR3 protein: CASSQGGAVNTDTQYF
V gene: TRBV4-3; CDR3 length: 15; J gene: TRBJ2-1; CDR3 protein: CASSQAMIGYNEQFF
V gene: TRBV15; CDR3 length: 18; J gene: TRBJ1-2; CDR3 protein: CATSRGVRVAGMIYGYTF
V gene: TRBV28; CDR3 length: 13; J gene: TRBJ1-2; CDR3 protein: CASRDTGGYGYTF
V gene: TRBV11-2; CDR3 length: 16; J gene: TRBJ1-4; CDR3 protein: CASSPIGGDRREKLFF
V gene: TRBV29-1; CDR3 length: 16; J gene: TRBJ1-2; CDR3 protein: CSVLRDWEWGTYGYTF
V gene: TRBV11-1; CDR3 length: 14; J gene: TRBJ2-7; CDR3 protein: CASSSLRGTYEQYF
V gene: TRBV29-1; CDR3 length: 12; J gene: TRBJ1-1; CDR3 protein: CSAAMMNTEAFF
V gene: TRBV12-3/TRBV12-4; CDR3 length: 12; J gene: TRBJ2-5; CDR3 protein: CASSLFSGDQYF
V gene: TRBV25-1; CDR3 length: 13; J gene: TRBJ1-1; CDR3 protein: CASSVQGNTEAFF
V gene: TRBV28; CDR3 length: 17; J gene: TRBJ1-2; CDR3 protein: CASSPGPGTGRAYGYTF
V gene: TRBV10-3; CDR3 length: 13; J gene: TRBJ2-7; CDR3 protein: CAISGRASYEQYF
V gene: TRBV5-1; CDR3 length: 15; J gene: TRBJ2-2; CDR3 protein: CASSLGTQGTGELFF
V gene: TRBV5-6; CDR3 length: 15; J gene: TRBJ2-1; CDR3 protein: CASSNDRGPWNEQFF
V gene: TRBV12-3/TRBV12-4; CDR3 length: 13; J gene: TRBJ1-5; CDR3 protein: CASSLSGNQPQHF
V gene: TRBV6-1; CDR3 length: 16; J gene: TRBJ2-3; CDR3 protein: CASSESPTSGTDTQYF
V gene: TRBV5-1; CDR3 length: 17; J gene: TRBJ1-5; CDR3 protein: CASSLDPPTGNNQPQHF
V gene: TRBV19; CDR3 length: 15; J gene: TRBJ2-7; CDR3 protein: CASNRGGHPTYEQYF
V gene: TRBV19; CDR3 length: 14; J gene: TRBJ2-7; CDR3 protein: CASSLAAIGYEQYF
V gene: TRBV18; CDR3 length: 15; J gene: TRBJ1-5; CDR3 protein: CASSTGTGYNQPQHF
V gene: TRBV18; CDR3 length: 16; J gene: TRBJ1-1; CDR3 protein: CASSPPVQGTGYEAFF
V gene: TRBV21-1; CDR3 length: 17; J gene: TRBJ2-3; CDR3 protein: CASSMSRTGQGTDTQYF
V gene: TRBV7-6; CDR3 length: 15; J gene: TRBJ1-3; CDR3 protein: CASSLERASGNTIYF
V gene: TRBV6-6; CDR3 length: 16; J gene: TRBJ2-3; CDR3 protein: CASSYGGRISKDTQYF
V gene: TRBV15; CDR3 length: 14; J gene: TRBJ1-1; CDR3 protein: CATSRGQGPLEAFF
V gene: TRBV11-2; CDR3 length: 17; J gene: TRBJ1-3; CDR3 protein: CASSPPPSRGFGNTIYF
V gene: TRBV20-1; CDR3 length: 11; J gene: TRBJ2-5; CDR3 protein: CSASNSETQYF
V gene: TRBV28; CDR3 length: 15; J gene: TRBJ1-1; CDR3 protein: CASTTQGARNTEAFF
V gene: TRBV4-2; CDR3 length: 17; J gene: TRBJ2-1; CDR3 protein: CASSQEEWVAGRNEQFF
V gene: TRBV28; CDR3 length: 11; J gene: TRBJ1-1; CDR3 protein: CASSFSAEAFF
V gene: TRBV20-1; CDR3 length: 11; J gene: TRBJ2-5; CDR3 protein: CSATGGETQYF
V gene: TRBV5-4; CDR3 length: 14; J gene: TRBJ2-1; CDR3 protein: CASSLAGLTNEQFF
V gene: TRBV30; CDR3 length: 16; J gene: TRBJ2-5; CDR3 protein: CAGILAGGVIGETQYF
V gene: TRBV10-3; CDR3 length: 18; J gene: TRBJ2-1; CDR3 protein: CAISESAGGGFSYNEQFF
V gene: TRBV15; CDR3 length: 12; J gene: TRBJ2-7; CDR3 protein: CATSRRGSEQYF
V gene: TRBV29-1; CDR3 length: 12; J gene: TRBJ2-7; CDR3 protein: CSVPGQGYEQYF